The clone carrying this T cell receptor beta chain came up a few times. Its specificity is unknown. One entry per CDR3 protein, called by TCRdb with MiXCR from the 5' RACE reads. The data contain a few hundred thousand distinct CDR3 sequences, approximately 21% of them singletons. The data originate from a study of T-cell memory formation after mild COVID-19. General study results and limits: Cross-reactive memory appears to have joined, as suggested by some responding clones showing up in pre-infection memory.

The germline CDR1 and CDR2 sequences are MNHEY and SMNVEV (reference sequence). V shed 6 bases and J shed 0 bases, with 12 bases lying between them. This CDR3 is built from 15 residues. Source material: PBMCs or a T cell subset sorted from them (not recorded which). The chain recombines TRBV27 with TRBJ2-4; D gene unclear. The TCR was taken from an adult woman who had mild COVID-19 (a few samples of this study predate the infection). Cell type and time point are not known. The CDR3 here is CASRQAALAKNIQYF. The CDR3 DNA reads as TGTGCCAGCAGACAAGCCGCCCTAGCCAAAAACATTCAGTACTTC.